This paragraph covers one T cell receptor beta chain sequence. Authors' methods: Amplification with reference gene primers provided the estimates of nucleated cell counts. Data came from immunoSEQ multiplex PCR; TCRdb stores just in-frame clones and leaves some out. The D gene and trimming were derived from the DNA, and the V and J assignments and clone size from that table. The repertoire includes about 110,000 clones, about 85% of them detected once, and approximately 1.5% sits in the top ten. Deletions cut 3 bases from V and 7 bases from J, with 15 bases between. Germline CDR1 is ENHRY and CDR2 is SYGVKD. CDR3 length: 14 amino acids. These data originate in a study of blood T cell repertoires in COVID-19. Study in general: Spain, Italy and the United States supplied samples that represented acute and convalescent COVID-19. Sources were T cells, B-cell-depleted T cells, or PBMCs; the material itself was cDNA or gDNA.

V is TRBV10-3 and J is TRBJ1-1; maybe TRBD1 (6 bases). The source of this sequence is a man aged 45 to 65 with acute or convalescent COVID-19. The sequenced material came from peripheral blood. The CDR3 nucleotides read TGTGCCATCAGTGAACCGGCAGGGGCAGGTGAAGCTTTCTTT. It yields the protein CAISEPAGAGEAFF.